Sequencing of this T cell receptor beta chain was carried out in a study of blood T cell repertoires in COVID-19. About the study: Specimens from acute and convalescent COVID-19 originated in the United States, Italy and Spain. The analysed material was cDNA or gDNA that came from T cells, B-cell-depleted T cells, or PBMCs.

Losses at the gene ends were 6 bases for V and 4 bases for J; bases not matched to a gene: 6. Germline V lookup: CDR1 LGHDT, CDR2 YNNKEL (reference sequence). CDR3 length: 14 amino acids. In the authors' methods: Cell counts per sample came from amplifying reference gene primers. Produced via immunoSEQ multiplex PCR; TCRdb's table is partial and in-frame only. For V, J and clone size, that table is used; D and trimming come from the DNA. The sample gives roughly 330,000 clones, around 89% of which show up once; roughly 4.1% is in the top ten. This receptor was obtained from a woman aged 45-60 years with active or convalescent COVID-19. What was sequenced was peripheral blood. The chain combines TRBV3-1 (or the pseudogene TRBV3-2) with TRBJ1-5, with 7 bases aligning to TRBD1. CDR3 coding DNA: TGTGCCAGCAGTCAAACAGGGGTAAATCAGCCCCAGCATTTT. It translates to CASSQTGVNQPQHF.